This paragraph reports one T cell receptor beta chain. Its antigen is undetermined. The sample is drawn from a study of shared clonotypes between healthy human individuals. On the study more broadly: Per donor, CD8 memory used one plate, CD8 naive used two, CD4 memory used three and CD4 naive used three.

The data were produced by immunoSEQ multiplex PCR, yet TCRdb's version contains in-frame clones alone and is incomplete. The sample holds about 2.4 million clones, roughly 93% seen once. Regarding the study as a whole: Only blood samples were collected, and tissue repertoires likely differ.

Each donor was a Caucasian adult residing in Nashville, Tennessee. The sequence derives from a young man in good health. Some clones in this sample may be carry-over from other donors' samples. Source material: naive CD4+ T cells from PBMCs. The subset: CD45RA+ positively selected.

CDR3 sequence reads: CAWSAGTLLNGYTF. The CDR3 DNA reads as TGTGCCTGGAGCGCCGGGACACTACTGAATGGCTACACCTTC. The V and J genes are TRBV30 and TRBJ1-2, with a possible D match to TRBD1 (6 bases). The germline V and J ends were trimmed by 3 bases and 6 bases, with 17 bases remaining between them. This CDR3 has 14 residues. Germline V gene data show CDR1 as GTSNPN and CDR2 as SVGIG (reference sequence).